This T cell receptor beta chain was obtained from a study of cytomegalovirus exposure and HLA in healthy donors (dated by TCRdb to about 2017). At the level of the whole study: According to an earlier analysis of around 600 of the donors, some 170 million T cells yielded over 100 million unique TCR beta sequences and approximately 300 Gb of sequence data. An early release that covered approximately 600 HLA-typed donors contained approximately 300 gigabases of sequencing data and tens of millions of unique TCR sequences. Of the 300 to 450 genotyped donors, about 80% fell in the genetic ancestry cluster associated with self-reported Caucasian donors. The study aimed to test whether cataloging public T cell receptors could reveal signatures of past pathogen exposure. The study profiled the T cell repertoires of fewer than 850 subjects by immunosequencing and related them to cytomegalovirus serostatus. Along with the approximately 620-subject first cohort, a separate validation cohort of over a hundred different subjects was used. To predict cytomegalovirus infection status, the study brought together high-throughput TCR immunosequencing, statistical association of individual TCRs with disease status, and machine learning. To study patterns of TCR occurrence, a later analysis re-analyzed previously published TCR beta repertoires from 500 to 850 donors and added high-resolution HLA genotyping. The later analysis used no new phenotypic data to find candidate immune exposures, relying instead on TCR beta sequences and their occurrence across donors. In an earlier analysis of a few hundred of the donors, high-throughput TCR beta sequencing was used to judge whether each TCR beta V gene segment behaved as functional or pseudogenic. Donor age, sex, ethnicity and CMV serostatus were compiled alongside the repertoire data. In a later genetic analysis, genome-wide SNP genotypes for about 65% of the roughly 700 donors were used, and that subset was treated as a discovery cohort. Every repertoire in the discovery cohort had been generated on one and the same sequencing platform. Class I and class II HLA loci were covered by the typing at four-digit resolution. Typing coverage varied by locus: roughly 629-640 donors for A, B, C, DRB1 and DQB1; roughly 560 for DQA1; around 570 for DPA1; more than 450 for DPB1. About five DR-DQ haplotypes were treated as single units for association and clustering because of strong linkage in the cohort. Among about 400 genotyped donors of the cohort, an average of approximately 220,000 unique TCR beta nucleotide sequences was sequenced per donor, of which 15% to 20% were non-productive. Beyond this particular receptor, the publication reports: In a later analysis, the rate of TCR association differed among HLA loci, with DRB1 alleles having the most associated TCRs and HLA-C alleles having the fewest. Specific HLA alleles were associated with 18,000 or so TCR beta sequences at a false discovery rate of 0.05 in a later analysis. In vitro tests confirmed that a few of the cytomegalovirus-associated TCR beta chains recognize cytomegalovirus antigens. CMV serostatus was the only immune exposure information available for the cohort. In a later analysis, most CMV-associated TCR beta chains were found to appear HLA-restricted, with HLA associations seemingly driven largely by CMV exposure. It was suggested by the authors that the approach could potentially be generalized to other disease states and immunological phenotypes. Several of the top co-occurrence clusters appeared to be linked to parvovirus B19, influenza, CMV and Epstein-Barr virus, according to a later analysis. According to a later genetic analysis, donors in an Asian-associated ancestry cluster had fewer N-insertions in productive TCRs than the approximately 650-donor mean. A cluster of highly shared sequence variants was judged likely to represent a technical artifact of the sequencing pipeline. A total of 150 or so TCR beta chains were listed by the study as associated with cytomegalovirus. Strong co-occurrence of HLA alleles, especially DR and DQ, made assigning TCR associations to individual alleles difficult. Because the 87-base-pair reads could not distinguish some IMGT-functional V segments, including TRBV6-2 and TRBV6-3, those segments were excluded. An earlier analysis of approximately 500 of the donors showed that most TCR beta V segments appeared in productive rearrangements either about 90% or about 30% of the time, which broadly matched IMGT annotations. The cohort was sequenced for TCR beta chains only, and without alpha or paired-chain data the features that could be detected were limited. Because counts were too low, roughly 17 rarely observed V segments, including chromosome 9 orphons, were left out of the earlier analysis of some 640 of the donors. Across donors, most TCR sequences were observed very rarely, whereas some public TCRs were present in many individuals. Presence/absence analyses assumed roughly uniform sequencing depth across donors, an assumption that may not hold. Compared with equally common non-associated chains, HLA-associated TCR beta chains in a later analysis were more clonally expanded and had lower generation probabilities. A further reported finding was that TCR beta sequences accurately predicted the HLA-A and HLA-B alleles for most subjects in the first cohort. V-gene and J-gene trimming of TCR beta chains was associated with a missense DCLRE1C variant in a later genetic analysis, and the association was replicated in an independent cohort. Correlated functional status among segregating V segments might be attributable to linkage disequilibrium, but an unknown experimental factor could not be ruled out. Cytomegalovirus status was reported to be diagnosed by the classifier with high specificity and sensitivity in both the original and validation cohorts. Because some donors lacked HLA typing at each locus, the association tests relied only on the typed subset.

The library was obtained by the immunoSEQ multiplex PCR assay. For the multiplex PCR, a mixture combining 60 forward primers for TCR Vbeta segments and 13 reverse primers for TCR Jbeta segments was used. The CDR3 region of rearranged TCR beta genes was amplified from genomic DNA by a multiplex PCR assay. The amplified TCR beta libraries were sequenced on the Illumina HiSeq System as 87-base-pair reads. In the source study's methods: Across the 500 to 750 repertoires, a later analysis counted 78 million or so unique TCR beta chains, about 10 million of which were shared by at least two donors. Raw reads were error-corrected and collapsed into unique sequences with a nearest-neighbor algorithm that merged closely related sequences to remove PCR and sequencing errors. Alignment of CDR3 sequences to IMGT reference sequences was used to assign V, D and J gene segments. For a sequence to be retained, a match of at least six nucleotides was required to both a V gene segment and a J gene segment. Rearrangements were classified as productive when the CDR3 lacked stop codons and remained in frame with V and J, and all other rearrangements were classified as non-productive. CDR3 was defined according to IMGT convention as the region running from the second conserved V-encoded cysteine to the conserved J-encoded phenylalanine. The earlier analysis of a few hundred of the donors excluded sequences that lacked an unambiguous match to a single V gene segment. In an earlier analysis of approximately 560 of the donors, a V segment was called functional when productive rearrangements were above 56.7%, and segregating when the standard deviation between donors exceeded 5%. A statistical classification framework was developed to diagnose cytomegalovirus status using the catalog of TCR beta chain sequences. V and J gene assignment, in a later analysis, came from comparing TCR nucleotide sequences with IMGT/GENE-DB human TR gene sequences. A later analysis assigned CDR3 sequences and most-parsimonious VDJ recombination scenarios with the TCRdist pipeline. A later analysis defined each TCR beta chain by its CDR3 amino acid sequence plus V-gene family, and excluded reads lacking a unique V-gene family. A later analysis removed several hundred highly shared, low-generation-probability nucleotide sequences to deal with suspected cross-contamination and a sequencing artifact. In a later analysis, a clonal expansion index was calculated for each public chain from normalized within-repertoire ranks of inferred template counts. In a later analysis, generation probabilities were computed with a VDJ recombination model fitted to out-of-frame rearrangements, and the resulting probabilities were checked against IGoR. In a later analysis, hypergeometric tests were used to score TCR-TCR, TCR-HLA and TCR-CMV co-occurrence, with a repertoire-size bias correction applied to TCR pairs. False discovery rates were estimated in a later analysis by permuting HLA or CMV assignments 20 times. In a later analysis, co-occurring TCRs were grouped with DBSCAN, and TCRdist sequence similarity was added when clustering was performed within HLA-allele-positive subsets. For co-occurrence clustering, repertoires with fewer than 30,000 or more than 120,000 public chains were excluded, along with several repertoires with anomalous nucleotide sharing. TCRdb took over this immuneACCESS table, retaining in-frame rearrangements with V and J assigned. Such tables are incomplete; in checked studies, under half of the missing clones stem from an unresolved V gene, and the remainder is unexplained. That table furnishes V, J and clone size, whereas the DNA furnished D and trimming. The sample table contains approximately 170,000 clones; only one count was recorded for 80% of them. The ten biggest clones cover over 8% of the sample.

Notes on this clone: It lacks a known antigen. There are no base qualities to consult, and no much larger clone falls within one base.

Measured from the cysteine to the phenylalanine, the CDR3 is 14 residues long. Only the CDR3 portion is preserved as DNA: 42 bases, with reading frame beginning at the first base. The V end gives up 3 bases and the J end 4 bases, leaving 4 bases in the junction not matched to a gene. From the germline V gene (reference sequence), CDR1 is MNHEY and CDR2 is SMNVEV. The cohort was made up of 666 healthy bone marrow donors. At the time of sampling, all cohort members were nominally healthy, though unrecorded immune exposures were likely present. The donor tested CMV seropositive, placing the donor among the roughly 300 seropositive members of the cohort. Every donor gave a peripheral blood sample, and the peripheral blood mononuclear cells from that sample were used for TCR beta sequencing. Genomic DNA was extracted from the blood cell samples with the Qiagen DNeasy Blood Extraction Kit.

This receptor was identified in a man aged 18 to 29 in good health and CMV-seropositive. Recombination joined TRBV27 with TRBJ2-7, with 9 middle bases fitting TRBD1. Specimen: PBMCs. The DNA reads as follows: TGTGCCAGCAGTTTGAGGGACAGGGTATACGAGCAGTACTTC. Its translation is CASSLRDRVYEQYF.